This T cell receptor (beta chain) was recorded in a study of T cells in localized non-small cell lung cancer. Trimming stripped 8 bases from V and 10 bases from J, with 12 bases between. The CDR3 length is 11 residues. Germline-derived CDR1 and CDR2 are MNHEY and SVGAGI. Note on this clone: Its antigen is still unknown.

Method: immunoSEQ multiplex PCR; TCRdb's copy keeps in-frame clones and lacks some. The data show fewer than 45,000 clones, with 88% seen just once and over 2.5% held by the top ten. Whole-study results and caveats: Within adjacent lung there appeared a median approximately 58 of the top 100 tumor clones. The tumor had only one region sequenced, so heterogeneity remains possible.

The material sequenced was peripheral blood, taken before any cancer treatment. This clonotype was sampled from a female donor older than 55 with stage I squamous cell lung carcinoma. The genes are TRBV6-5 and TRBJ2-1, with TRBD1 as a possible D gene (5 bases). The chain's CDR3 is CASAQGGEQFF. CDR3 bases: TGTGCCAGCGCTCAGGGCGGCGAGCAGTTCTTC.